This TCR beta chain comes out of a study of cytomegalovirus exposure and HLA in healthy donors. Findings and limits, study-wide: A few CMV-associated chains proved CMV antigen-specific in vitro. The study flagged roughly 160 TCR beta chains as cytomegalovirus-associated.

A note on this clone: Its cognate antigen is unknown.

Among the roughly 110 subjects of the validation cohort, separate from the approximately 700-subject first cohort, were the donors. The table came from immunoSEQ multiplex PCR; TCRdb's copy has only in-frame clones and leaves some out. The data contain fewer than 350,000 clones, around 89% of them singletons. Sequencing was carried out using PBMCs. This sequence originates from a woman in her late teens or twenties in good health and CMV-seronegative.

The CDR3 region is CASSLDRGLNTGELFF. The CDR3 region has the DNA TGTGCCAGCAGCTTAGACAGGGGCCTTAACACCGGGGAGCTGTTTTTT. This chain joins TRBV7-2 and TRBJ2-2; TRBD1 aligns across 7 bases. The V and J ends lost 1 base and 2 bases, in that order; junction bases with no gene match: 4. CDR3 length: 16 amino acids. Germline V lookup: CDR1 SGHTA, CDR2 FQGNSA.